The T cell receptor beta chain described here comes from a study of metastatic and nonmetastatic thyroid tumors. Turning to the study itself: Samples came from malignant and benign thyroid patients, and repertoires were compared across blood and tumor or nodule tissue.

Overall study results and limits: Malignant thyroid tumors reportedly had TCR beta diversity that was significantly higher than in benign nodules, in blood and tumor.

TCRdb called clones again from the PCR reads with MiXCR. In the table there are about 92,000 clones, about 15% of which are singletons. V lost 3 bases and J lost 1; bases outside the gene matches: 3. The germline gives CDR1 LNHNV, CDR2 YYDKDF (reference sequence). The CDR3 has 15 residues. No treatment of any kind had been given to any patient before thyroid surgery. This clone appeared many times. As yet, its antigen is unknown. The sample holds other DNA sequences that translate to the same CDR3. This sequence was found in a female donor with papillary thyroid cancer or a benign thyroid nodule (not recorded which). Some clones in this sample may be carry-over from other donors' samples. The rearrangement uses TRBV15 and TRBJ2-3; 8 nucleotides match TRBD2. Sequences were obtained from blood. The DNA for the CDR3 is TGTGCCACCAGCAGCCTTAGCGGGGGCACAGATACGCAGTATTTT. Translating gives CATSSLSGGTDTQYF. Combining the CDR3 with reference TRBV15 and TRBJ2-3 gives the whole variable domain DAMVIQNPRYQVTQFGKPVTLSCSQTLNHNVMYWYQQKSSQAPKLLFHYYDKDFNNEADTPDNFQSRRPNTSFCFLDIRSPGLGDTAMYLCATSSLSGGTDTQYFGPGTRLTVL.